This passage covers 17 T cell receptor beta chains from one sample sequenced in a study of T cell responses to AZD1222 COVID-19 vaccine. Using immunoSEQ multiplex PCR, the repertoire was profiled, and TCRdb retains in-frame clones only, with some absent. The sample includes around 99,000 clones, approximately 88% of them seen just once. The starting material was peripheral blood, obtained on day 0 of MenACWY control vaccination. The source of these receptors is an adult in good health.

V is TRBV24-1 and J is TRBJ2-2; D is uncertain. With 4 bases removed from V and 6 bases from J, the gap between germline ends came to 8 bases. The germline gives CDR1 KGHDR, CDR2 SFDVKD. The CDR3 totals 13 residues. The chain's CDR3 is CATSDPEAGELFF. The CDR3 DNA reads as TGTGCCACCAGTGACCCCGAGGCCGGGGAGCTGTTTTTT.

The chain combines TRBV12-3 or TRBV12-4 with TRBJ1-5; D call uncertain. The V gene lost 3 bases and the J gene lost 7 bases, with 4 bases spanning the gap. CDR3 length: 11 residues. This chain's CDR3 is CASSFGQPQHF. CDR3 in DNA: TGTGCCAGCAGTTTCGGGCAGCCCCAGCATTTT.

CDR3 bases: TGTGCCAGCAGCAAGGGGGACAGGGATGTCAGCAGGACGGGCTACACCTTC. As protein: CASSKGDRDVSRTGYTF. The chain recombines TRBV21-1 with TRBJ1-2; TRBD1, the D gene given by the table, was not confirmed from the DNA. TRBV21-1 is a pseudogene locus. The CDR3 loop spans 17 amino acids.

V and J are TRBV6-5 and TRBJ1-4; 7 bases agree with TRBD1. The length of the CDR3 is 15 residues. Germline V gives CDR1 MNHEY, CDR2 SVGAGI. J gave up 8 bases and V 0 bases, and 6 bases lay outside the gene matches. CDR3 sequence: CASSYSSRGSEKLFF. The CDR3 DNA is TGTGCCAGCAGTTACTCGAGCAGGGGGTCGGAAAAACTGTTTTTT.

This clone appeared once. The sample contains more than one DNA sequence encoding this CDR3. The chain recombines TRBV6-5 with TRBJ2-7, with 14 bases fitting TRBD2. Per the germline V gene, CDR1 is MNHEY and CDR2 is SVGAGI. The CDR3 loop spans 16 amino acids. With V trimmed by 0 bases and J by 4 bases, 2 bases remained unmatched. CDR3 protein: CASSYSGLAGEYEQYF. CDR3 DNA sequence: TGTGCCAGCAGTTACTCGGGACTAGCGGGAGAATACGAGCAGTACTTC.

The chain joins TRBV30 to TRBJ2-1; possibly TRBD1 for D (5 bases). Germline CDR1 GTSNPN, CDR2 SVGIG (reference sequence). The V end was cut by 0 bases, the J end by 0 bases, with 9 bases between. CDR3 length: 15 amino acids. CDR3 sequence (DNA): TGTGCCTGGAGTGTAGGGGCCTTCTCCTACAATGAGCAGTTCTTC. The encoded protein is CAWSVGAFSYNEQFF.

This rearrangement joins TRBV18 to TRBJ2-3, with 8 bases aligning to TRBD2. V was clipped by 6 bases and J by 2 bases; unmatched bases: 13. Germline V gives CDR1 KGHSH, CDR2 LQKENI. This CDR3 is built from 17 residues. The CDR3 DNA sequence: TGTGCCAGCTCCTCGGTAGCGGGACACCTGATCACAGATACGCAGTATTTT. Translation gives CASSSVAGHLITDTQYF.

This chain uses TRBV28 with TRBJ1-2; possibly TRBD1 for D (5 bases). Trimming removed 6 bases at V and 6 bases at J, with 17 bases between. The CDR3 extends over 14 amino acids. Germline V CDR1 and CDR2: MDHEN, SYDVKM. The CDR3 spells CASRTAQLWDGYTF. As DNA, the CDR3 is TGTGCCAGCAGGACAGCTCAATTATGGGATGGCTACACCTTC.

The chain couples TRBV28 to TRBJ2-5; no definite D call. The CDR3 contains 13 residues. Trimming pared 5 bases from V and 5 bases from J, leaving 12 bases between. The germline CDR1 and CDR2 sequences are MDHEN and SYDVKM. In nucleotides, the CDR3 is TGTGCCAGCAGTCTCCGCCGCTGGGAGACCCAGTACTTC. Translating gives CASSLRRWETQYF.

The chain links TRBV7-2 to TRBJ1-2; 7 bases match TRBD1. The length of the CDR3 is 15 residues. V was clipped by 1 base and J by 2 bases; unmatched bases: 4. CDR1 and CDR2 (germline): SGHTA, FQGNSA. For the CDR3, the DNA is TGTGCCAGCAGCTTAGGGGGACAGATGAACTATGGCTACACCTTC. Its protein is CASSLGGQMNYGYTF.

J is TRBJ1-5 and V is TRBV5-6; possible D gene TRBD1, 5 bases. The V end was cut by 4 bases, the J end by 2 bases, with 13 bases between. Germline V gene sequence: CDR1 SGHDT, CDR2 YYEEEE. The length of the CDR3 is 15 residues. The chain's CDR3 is CASSPYGGGNQPQHF. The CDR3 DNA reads TGTGCCAGCAGCCCCTACGGGGGAGGCAATCAGCCCCAGCATTTT.

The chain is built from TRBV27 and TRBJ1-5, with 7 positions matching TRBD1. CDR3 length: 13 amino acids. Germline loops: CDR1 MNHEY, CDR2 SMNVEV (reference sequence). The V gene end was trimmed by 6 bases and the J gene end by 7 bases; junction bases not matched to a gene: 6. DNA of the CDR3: TGTGCCAGCAGCTACAGGGGTGGGCAGCCCCAGCATTTT. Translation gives CASSYRGGQPQHF.

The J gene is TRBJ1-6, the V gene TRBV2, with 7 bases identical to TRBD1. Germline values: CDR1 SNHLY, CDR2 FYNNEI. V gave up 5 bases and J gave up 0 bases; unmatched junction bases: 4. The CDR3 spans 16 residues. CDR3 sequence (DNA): TGTGCCAGCAGTCGCGGACAGGACTCCTATAATTCACCCCTCCACTTT. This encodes CASSRGQDSYNSPLHF.

In DNA, the CDR3 is TGTGCCAGCAGCTTGCAGGGTAGCGAGCAGTACTTC. Translation: CASSLQGSEQYF. J is TRBJ2-7 and V is TRBV7-8, with TRBD1 as a possible D gene (5 bases). The V gene's germline CDR1 is SGHVS and CDR2 FQNEAQ. The V end was cut by 3 bases, the J end by 6 bases, with 9 bases between. The CDR3 loop spans 12 amino acids.

The CDR3 protein is CASSLGLQGYGYTF. For the CDR3, the DNA is TGTGCCAGCAGCTTAGGCCTACAGGGCTATGGCTACACCTTC. This sequence joins TRBV7-2 and TRBJ1-2, with TRBD1 as a possible D gene (6 bases). There are 14 residues in the CDR3. Germline V gene sequence: CDR1 SGHTA, CDR2 FQGNSA. V lost 1 base to trimming and J lost 4 bases, with 10 bases between them. Looking up the rest from reference TRBV7-2 and TRBJ1-2 gives the full variable domain: GAGVSQSPSNKVTEKGKDVELRCDPISGHTALYWYRQSLGQGLEFLIYFQGNSAPDKSGLPSDRFSAERTGGSVSTLTIQRTQQEDSAVYLCASSLGLQGYGYTFGSGTRLTVV.

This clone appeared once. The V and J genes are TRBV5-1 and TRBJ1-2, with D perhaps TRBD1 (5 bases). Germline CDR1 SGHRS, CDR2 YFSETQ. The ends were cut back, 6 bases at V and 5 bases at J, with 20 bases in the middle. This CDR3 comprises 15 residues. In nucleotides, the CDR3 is TGCGCCAGCATACAGGACGTCGGCGGGGGTTATGGCTACACCTTC. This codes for CASIQDVGGGYGYTF.

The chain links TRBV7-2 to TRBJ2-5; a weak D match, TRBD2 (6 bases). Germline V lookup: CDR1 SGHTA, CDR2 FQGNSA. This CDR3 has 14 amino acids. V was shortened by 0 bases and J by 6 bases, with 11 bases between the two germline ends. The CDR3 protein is CASSLAAGRQTQYF. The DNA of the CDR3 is TGTGCCAGCAGCTTAGCAGCCGGGAGACAGACCCAGTACTTC.